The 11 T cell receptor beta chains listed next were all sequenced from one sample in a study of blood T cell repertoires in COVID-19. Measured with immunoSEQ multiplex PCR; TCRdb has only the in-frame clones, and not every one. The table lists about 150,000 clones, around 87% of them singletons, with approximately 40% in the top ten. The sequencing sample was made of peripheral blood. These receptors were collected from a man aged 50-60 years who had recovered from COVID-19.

As DNA, the CDR3 is TGTGCCAGCAGCCATTCCTATGCCGGGACTAGCGGGGTCGAGCAGTACTTC. This gives the protein CASSHSYAGTSGVEQYF. V and J are TRBV3-1 (or the pseudogene TRBV3-2) and TRBJ2-7; 13 bases are shared with TRBD2. The V segment lost 3 bases and the J segment 6 bases; nucleotides outside the gene matches: 11. This CDR3 has 17 residues. Germline CDR1 is LGHDT and CDR2 is YNNKEL (reference sequence).

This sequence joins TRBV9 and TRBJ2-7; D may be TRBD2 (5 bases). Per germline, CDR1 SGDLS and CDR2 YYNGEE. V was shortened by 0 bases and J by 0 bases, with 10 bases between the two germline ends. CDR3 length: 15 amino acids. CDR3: CASSVGSGFSYEQYF. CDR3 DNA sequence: TGTGCCAGCAGCGTAGGGTCGGGGTTCTCCTACGAGCAGTACTTC.

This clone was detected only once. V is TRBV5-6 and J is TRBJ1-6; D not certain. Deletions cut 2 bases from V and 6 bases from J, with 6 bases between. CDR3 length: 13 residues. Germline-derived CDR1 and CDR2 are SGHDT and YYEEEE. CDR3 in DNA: TGTGCCAGCAGCTTTAACAGTAATTCACCCCTCCACTTT. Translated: CASSFNSNSPLHF.

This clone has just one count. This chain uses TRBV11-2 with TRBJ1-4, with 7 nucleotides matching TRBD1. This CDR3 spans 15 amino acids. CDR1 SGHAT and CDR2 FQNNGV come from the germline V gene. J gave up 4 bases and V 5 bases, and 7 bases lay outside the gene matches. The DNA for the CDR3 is TGTGCCAGCAGCCCGAATACAGGGGTTAATGAAAAACTGTTTTTT. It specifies CASSPNTGVNEKLFF.

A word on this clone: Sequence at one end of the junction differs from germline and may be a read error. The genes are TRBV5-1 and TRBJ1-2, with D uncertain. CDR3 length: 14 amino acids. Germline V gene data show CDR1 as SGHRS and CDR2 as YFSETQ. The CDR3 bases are TGCGCCAGCAGCACCGCCCTCCCTAATTATGGCTACACCTTC. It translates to CASSTALPNYGYTF.

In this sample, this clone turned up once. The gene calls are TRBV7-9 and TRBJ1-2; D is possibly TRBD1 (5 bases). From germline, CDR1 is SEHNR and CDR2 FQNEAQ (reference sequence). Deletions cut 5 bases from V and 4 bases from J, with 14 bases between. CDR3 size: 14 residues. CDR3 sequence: CASSPFRESYGYTF. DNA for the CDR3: TGTGCCAGCAGCCCCTTCAGGGAATCCTATGGCTACACCTTC.

CDR3 residues: CASQGGGGYGYTF. Here the CDR3 DNA reads TGTGCTTCACAAGGCGGGGGCGGCTATGGCTACACCTTC. This chain links TRBV9 with TRBJ1-2, with D perhaps TRBD1 (6 bases). The CDR3 is 13 amino acids. Germline V gene sequence: CDR1 SGDLS, CDR2 YYNGEE.

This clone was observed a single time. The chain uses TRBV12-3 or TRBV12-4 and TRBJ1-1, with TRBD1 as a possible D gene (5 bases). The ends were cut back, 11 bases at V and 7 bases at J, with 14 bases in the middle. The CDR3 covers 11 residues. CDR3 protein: CASGPGLEAFF. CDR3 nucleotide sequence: TGTGCCTCCGGCCCAGGGCTTGAAGCTTTCTTT.

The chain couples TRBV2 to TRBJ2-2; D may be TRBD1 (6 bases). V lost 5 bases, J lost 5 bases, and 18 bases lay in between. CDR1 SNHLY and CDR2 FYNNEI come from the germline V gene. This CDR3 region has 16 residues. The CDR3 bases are TGTGCCAGCAGTAGTAACAGGGCTAGGCGTACCGGGGAGCTGTTTTTT. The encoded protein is CASSSNRARRTGELFF.

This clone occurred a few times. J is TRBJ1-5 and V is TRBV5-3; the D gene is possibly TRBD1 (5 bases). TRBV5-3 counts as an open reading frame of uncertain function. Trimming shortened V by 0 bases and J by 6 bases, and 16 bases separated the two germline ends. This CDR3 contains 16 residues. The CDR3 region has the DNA TGTGCCAGAAGCTTGGGTTTAGGGTTGGGGCCTCAGCCCCAGCATTTT. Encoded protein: CARSLGLGLGPQPQHF.

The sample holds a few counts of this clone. CDR3 region: CASSERSREQSSGNTIYF. The CDR3 coding sequence is TGTGCCAGCAGTGAAAGGAGTCGGGAGCAGAGCTCTGGAAACACCATATATTTT. This rearrangement joins TRBV6-1 to TRBJ1-3; no firm D call. The CDR3 runs 18 residues. Germline V gives CDR1 MNHNS, CDR2 SASEGT. Between the trimmed V and J ends, which lost 2 bases and 0 bases, there was a span of 17 bases.